A single sample gave rise to the 11 T cell receptor beta chains below, sequenced in a study of blood T cell repertoires in COVID-19. TCRdb's copy holds only in-frame clones and misses some; the assay was immunoSEQ multiplex PCR. The sample yields 300,000 to 400,000 clones, roughly 88% seen once. Material: PBMCs or T cells enriched from blood (not recorded which). The receptors originated from a woman in her twenties or thirties with acute COVID-19.

The gene calls are TRBV5-8 and TRBJ2-2; possible D gene TRBD1, 5 bases. CDR3 length: 12 residues. Deletions cut 10 bases from V and 1 base from J, with 8 bases between. Germline V CDR1 and CDR2: SGHTS, YDEGEE. CDR3 amino acids: CAGQGNTGELFF. Here the CDR3 DNA reads TGTGCCGGTCAGGGGAACACCGGGGAGCTGTTTTTT. The entire variable domain, with the rest obtained from reference TRBV5-8 and TRBJ2-2, is as follows: EAGVTQSPTHLIKTRGQQATLRCSPISGHTSVYWYQQALGLGLQFLLWYDEGEERNRGNFPPRFSGRQFPNYSSELNVNALELEDSALYLCAGQGNTGELFFGEGSRLTVL.

CDR3 amino acids: CSVDLGGPPSDNEQFF. CDR3 in DNA: TGCAGCGTTGATCTGGGAGGGCCCCCTAGCGACAATGAGCAGTTCTTC. J is TRBJ2-1 and V is TRBV29-1, with 7 bases fitting TRBD2. The CDR3 has 16 amino acids. Germline loops: CDR1 SQVTM, CDR2 ANQGSEA. After removal of 3 bases from V and 5 bases from J, the junction contained 13 bases not matched to a gene.

The chain joins TRBV3-1 (or the pseudogene TRBV3-2) to TRBJ1-2; no clear D gene. This CDR3 has 13 amino acids. The V end was cut by 2 bases, the J end by 5 bases, with 9 bases between. Germline CDR1 LGHDT, CDR2 YNNKEL (reference sequence). This CDR3 reads CASSQNGVYGYTF. CDR3 bases: TGTGCCAGCAGCCAAAATGGAGTATATGGCTACACCTTC.

V and J are TRBV6-6 and TRBJ1-2; D is possibly TRBD1 (6 bases). CDR1 MNHNY and CDR2 SVGAGI come from the germline V gene (reference sequence). This CDR3 is 13 amino acids long. Trimming shortened V by 2 bases and J by 13 bases, and 17 bases separated the two germline ends. For the CDR3, the DNA is TGTGCCAGCAGTTACAGGGCAGGGGCCCTGGGCACCTTC. This sequence encodes CASSYRAGALGTF.

V is TRBV9 and J is TRBJ1-3; tentatively, D is TRBD1 (5 bases). V lost 0 bases and J lost 1, with 11 bases in between. Germline lookup yields CDR1 SGDLS and CDR2 YYNGEE. The CDR3 is 16 residues long. CDR3 sequence: CASSVGGDPSGNTIYF. As DNA, the CDR3 is TGTGCCAGCAGCGTAGGGGGGGACCCATCTGGAAACACCATATATTTT.

This sequence joins TRBV9 and TRBJ2-2; no reliable D call. Trimming removed 4 bases from V and 4 bases from J, with 8 bases in between. The V gene's germline CDR1 is SGDLS and CDR2 YYNGEE. The CDR3 is 13 amino acids. The DNA of the CDR3 is TGTGCCAGCAGCAAAACGGGCACCGGGGAGCTGTTTTTT. Its protein is CASSKTGTGELFF. The full variable domain, its missing parts supplied by reference TRBV9 and TRBJ2-2, is DSGVTQTPKHLITATGQRVTLRCSPRSGDLSVYWYQQSLDQGLQFLIQYYNGEERAKGNILERFSAQQFPDLHSELNLSSLELGDSALYFCASSKTGTGELFFGEGSRLTVL.

The V gene is TRBV4-1, the J gene TRBJ2-1; TRBD1 agrees at 7 bases. Germline V gene lookup returns CDR1 MGHRA and CDR2 YSYEKL. V was clipped by 6 bases and J by 3 bases; unmatched bases: 8. This CDR3 is built from 15 residues. The CDR3 bases are TGCGCCAGCAGTGAGGGAGACAGGGTCTACAATGAGCAGTTCTTC. As protein: CASSEGDRVYNEQFF.

This clone was observed once. The chain couples TRBV19 to TRBJ1-2; possibly TRBD1 for D (5 bases). The CDR3 sequence is 14 residues long. V dropped 3 bases and J dropped 4 bases, with 12 bases sitting between them. Germline V gene data show CDR1 as LNHDA and CDR2 as SQIVND (reference sequence). The CDR3 sequence: CASSIGGGFYGYTF. Written as DNA, the CDR3 is TGTGCCAGTAGTATTGGGGGGGGTTTCTATGGCTACACCTTC.

The table lists this clone with a count of one. The chain links TRBV5-1 to TRBJ1-2, with D perhaps matching TRBD1 (5 bases). V was pared by 1 base and J by 0 bases, with 7 bases between. This CDR3 is built from 14 residues. From germline, CDR1 is SGHRS and CDR2 YFSETQ. The CDR3 bases are TGCGCCAGCAGCTTGCCGGGGGCTAACTATGGCTACACCTTC. Translation gives CASSLPGANYGYTF.

The CDR3 DNA sequence: TGTGCCAGCAGCCCGGGACAGAACTTCAATGAGCAGTTCTTC. This sequence encodes CASSPGQNFNEQFF. The chain links TRBV7-3 to TRBJ2-1; 7 bases line up with TRBD1. The CDR3 extends over 14 amino acids. The ends lost 5 bases at V and 6 bases at J; junction bases unmatched: 7. Germline CDR1 reads SGHTA; CDR2 reads FQGTGA.

This chain uses TRBV6-5 with TRBJ1-2; a possible D gene is TRBD1 (5 bases). The CDR3 length is 16 residues. V lost 4 bases and J lost 3, with 18 bases in between. Looked up from germline, CDR1 is MNHEY and CDR2 is SVGAGI. The CDR3 nucleotides read TGTGCCAGCAGTTTAGGGGCCCGCCGTGGAGACTATGGCTACACCTTC. Translating gives CASSLGARRGDYGYTF.